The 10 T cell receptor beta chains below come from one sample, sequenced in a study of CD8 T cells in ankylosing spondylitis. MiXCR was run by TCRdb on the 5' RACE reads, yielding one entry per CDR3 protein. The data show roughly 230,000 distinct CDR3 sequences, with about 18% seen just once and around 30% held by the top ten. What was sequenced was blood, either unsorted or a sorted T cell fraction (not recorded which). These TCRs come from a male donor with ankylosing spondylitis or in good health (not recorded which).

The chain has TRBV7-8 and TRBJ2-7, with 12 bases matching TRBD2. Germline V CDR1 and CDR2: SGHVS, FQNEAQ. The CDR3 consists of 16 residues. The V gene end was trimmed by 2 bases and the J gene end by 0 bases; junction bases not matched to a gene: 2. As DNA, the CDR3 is TGTGCCAGCAGCTTAACTAGCGGGAGGAACTCCTACGAGCAGTACTTC. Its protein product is CASSLTSGRNSYEQYF.

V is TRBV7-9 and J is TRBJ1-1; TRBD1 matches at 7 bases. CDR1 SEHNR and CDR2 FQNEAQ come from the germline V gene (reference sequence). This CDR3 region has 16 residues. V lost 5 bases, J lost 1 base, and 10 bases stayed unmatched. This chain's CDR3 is CASSNRGGGQNTEAFF. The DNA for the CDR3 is TGTGCCAGCAGCAACAGGGGTGGGGGACAGAACACTGAAGCTTTCTTT.

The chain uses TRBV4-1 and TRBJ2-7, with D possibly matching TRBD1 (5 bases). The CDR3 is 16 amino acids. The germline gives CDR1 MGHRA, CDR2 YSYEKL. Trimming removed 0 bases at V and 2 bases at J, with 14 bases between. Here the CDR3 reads CASSQDPGRATYEQYF. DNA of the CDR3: TGCGCCAGCAGCCAAGATCCGGGCAGGGCGACCTACGAGCAGTACTTC.

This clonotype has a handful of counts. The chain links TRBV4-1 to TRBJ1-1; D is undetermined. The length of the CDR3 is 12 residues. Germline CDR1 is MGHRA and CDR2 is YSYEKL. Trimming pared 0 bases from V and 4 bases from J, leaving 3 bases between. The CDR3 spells CASSQDGTEAFF. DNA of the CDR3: TGCGCCAGCAGCCAAGACGGCACTGAAGCTTTCTTT.

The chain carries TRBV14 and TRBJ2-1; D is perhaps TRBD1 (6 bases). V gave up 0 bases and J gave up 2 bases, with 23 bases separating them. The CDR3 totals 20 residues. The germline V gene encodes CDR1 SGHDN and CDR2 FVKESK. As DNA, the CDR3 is TGTGCCAGCAGCCAAGATAGTAGCATCAGACCTGAGGGGGCCTACAATGAGCAGTTCTTC. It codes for CASSQDSSIRPEGAYNEQFF.

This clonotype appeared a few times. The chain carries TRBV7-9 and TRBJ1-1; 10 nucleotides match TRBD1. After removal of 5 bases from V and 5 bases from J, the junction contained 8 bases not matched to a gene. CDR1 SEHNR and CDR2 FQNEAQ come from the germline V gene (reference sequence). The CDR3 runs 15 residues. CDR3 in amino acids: CASSHRVGQGTEAFF. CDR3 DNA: TGTGCCAGCAGCCACCGGGTGGGACAGGGGACTGAAGCTTTCTTT.

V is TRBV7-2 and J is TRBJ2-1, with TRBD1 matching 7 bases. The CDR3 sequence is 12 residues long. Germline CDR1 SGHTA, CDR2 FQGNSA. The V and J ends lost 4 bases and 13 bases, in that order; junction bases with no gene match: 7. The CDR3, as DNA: TGTGCCAGCAGCTCAAACGACAGGGTACAGTTCTTC. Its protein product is CASSSNDRVQFF.

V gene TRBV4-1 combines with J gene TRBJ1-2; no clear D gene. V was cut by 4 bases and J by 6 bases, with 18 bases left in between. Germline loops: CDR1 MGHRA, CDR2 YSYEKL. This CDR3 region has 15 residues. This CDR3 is CASSPTTGMEDGYTF. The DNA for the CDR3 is TGCGCCAGCAGCCCAACAACGGGAATGGAAGATGGCTACACCTTC.

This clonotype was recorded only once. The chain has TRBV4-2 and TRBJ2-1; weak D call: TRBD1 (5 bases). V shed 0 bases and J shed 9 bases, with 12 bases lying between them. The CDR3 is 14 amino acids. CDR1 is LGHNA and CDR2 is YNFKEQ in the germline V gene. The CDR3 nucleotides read TGTGCCAGCAGCCAAGAAGGGGTAATGGGTGAGCAGTTCTTC. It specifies CASSQEGVMGEQFF.

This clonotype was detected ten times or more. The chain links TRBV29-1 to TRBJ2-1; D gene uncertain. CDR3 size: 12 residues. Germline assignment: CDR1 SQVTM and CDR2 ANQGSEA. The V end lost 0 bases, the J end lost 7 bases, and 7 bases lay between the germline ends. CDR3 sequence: CSVEDWGNEQFF. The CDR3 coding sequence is TGCAGCGTTGAAGATTGGGGAAATGAGCAGTTCTTC.